A selection of T cell receptor beta chains follows, all from one sample in a study of shared clonotypes between healthy human individuals. The data were produced by immunoSEQ multiplex PCR, yet TCRdb's version contains in-frame clones alone and is incomplete. The sample comprises around 88,000 clones, 60% to 70% of which are singletons, and approximately 46% rests with the top ten. Material for sequencing was memory CD8+ T cells sorted from blood. These receptors originate from a man in his thirties or forties in good health. Each CDR3 is given with its conserved first and last residue. D genes are given only for firm matches. A clone size is listed for some rows: how often the clone was seen (once, few, many), or a class if it is expanded.

>TRBD2|.|TRBJ2-3|TRBV18
TGTGCCAGCTCACCCCGGGAGGGAACGAACACAGATACGCAGTATTTT
CASSPREGTNTDTQYF
>.|.|TRBJ2-3|TRBV28
TGTGCCACCTTAGGGGTATTCCTGGATACGCAGTATTTT
CATLGVFLDTQYF
>TRBD2|.|TRBJ2-7|TRBV7-9
TGTGCCAGCAGCTCCGCCGGGACTAGCGGGATCTCAAGCTACGAGCAGTACTTC
CASSSAGTSGISSYEQYF
>TRBD2|.|TRBJ2-3|TRBV7-8
TGTGCCAGCAGCTTAGTGTCAGCGGGAGGGTTGGATACGCAGTATTTT
CASSLVSAGGLDTQYF
>TRBD1|medium-sized|TRBJ2-1|TRBV6-4
TGTGCCAGCAGTGAAGAGGACAGGAATGAGCAGTTCTTC
CASSEEDRNEQFF
>.|.|TRBJ2-7|TRBV9
TGTGCCAGCAGCCTATTCGGGGGAGTTAAGCAGTACTTC
CASSLFGGVKQYF
>TRBD2|.|TRBJ2-1|TRBV4-1
TGCGCCAGCAGGGAGGGACTAGCGGTAAACAATAAGCAGTTCTTC
CASREGLAVNNKQFF
>TRBD1|.|TRBJ2-3|TRBV5-1
TGCGCCAGCAGCGCCGGGACAGGGGACAATACGCAGTATTTT
CASSAGTGDNTQYF
>TRBD1|few|TRBJ2-5|TRBV6-1
TGTGCCAGCAGGGAGGGACAGGGGACAGGACCCCAGTACTTC
CASREGQGTGPQYF
>.|few|TRBJ1-2|TRBV28
TGTGCCAGCAGCCATGGGGTTGGCTACACCTTC
CASSHGVGYTF
>.|.|TRBJ2-7|TRBV10-3
TGTGCCATCAGTGAGTCGATACAAGCCGGTGGGGAGCAGTACTTC
CAISESIQAGGEQYF
>TRBD2|.|TRBJ2-1|TRBV6-1
TGTGCCAGCAGTGAAGGGTTAGCGGGAGGCCTCCTAGGTGAGCAGTTCTTC
CASSEGLAGGLLGEQFF
>TRBD1|once|TRBJ2-1|TRBV19
TGTGCCAGTAGTATAGAGGGACAGGGGTACAATGAGCAGTTCTTC
CASSIEGQGYNEQFF
>.|.|TRBJ2-5|TRBV5-1
TGCGCCAGCAGCCTAGCACCGAGAGGGGAGACCCAGTACTTC
CASSLAPRGETQYF
>TRBD2|few|TRBJ2-3|TRBV5-4
TGTGCCAGCAGCCCCCGGACGGGCGGGGGGACAGATACGCAGTATTTT
CASSPRTGGGTDTQYF
>.|.|TRBJ2-5|TRBV25-1
TGTGCCAGCACCGAGGGGAATTTAGTAGGGGCGGTGAAGACCCAGTACTTC
CASTEGNLVGAVKTQYF
>TRBD2|.|TRBJ2-7|TRBV6-5
TGTGCCAGCTACCCCGGGGGGAGCTCCTACGAGCAGTACTTC
CASYPGGSSYEQYF
>.|.|TRBJ2-5|TRBV2
TGTGCCAGCAGTGTTGGGGAGACCCAGTACTTC
CASSVGETQYF
>.|.|TRBJ2-5|TRBV10-2
TGCGCCAGCAGTGAGAGTTTTTTAGGGAAGGTGGAGACCCAGTACTTC
CASSESFLGKVETQYF
>.|.|TRBJ1-1|TRBV4-3
TGCGCCAGCAGCCCCGGGACGGAGGATTTGAACACTGAAGCTTTCTTT
CASSPGTEDLNTEAFF
>TRBD1|.|TRBJ1-1|TRBV10-3
TGTGCCATCAGTGAGTCACGGGCCCAGGGGGCCTCTGAAGCTTTCTTT
CAISESRAQGASEAFF
>.|.|TRBJ2-7|TRBV4-3
TGCGCCAGCAGCCAAGATGTGGGGGCCTACGAGCAGTACTTC
CASSQDVGAYEQYF
>.|.|TRBJ2-7|TRBV7-9
TGTGCCAGCAGCTTAGAGGTCGAGCAGTACTTC
CASSLEVEQYF
>TRBD2|.|TRBJ2-3|TRBV27
TGTGCCAGCAGTGGGGGACTAGGCCCCAACACAGATACGCAGTATTTT
CASSGGLGPNTDTQYF
>.|.|TRBJ2-3|TRBV2
TGTGCCAGCAGTGAATGGGCAGGCAATGTTCCCACAGATACGCAGTATTTT
CASSEWAGNVPTDTQYF
>.|.|TRBJ1-4|TRBV2
TGTGCCAGCAGTGTGGGGGGGAGCAATGAAAAACTGTTTTTT
CASSVGGSNEKLFF
>.|.|TRBJ2-7|TRBV4-3
TGCGCCAGCAGCCAAGATAGCGTGAGGGGAGGCTACCTCTACGAGCAGTACTTC
CASSQDSVRGGYLYEQYF
>.|.|TRBJ1-1|TRBV9
TGTGCCAGCAGCGTAGTTGGGGACATGAACACTGAAGCTTTCTTT
CASSVVGDMNTEAFF
>TRBD1|.|TRBJ2-7|TRBV6-6
TGTGCCACGAGGGGACAGGGCTACGAGCAGTACTTC
CATRGQGYEQYF
>TRBD2|few|TRBJ2-7|TRBV28
TGTGCCAGCAGTTTATCACTAGCGACGACCTCCTACGAGCAGTACTTC
CASSLSLATTSYEQYF
>TRBD1|.|TRBJ2-2|TRBV10-1
TGCGCCAGCAGTGAGGGACAGGGGACCGGGGAGCTGTTTTTT
CASSEGQGTGELFF
>.|few|TRBJ2-1|TRBV6-5
TGTGCCAGCGCCCAGCGAGCCTACAATGAGCAGTTCTTC
CASAQRAYNEQFF
>.|.|TRBJ2-7|TRBV6-6
TGTGCCAGCAGTTCCCTTGACTTGAACGAGCAGTACTTC
CASSSLDLNEQYF
>.|.|TRBJ2-7|TRBV7-2
TGTGCCAGCAGCCCTACCCCGGGAGCTCATTACGAGCAGTACTTC
CASSPTPGAHYEQYF